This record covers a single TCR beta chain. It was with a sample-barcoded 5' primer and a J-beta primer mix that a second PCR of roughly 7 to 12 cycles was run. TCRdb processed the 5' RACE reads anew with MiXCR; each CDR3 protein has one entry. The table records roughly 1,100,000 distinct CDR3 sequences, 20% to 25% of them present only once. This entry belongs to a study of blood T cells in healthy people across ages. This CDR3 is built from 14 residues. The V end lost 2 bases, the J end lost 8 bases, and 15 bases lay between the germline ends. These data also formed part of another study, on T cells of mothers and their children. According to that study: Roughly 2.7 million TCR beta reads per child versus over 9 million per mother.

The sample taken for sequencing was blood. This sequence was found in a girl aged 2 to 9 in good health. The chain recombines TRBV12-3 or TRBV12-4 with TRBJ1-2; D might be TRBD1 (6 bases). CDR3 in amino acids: CASSLSQGGEGYTF. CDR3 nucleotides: TGTGCCAGCAGTTTATCACAGGGTGGGGAAGGCTACACCTTC.